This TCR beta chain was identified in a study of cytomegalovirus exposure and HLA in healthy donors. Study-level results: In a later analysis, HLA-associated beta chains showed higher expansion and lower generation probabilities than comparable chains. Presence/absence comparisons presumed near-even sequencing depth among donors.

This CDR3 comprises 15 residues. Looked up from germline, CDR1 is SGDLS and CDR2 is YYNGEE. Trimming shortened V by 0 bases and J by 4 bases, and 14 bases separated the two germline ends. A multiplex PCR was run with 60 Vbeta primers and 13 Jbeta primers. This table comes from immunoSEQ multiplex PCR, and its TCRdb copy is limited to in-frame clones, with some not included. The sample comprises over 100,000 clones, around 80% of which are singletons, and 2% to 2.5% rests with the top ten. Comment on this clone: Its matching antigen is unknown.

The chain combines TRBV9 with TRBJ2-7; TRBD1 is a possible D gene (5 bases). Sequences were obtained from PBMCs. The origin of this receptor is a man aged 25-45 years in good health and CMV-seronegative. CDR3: CASSVATDTYYEQYF. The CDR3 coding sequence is TGTGCCAGCAGCGTAGCGACAGATACCTATTACGAGCAGTACTTC.